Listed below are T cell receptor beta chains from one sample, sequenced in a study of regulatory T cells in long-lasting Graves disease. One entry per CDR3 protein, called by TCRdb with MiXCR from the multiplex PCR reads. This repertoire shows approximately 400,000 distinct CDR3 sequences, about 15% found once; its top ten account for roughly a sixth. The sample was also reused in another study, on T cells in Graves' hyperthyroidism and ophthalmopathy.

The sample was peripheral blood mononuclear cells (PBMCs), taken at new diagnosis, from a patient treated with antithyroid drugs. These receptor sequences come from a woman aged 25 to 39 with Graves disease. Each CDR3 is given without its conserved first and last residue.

cdr3_aa: AGRQSYEQY
v_call: TRBV2
j_call: TRBJ2-7

cdr3_aa: ASSSRTGVNTEAF
v_call: TRBV27
j_call: TRBJ1-1

cdr3_aa: SARTSSGFGTDTQY
v_call: TRBV20-1
j_call: TRBJ2-3

cdr3_aa: ASTAGTGGYQPQH
v_call: TRBV6-1
j_call: TRBJ1-5

cdr3_aa: ASTPTDGNNEQF
v_call: TRBV2
j_call: TRBJ2-1

cdr3_aa: SVEGSSGANTGELF
v_call: TRBV29-1
j_call: TRBJ2-2

cdr3_aa: SARDRRTVDFSNQPQH
v_call: TRBV20-1
j_call: TRBJ1-5

cdr3_aa: ASSPRGRATEAF
v_call: TRBV12-3/TRBV12-4
j_call: TRBJ1-1

cdr3_aa: ASTREGNTMY
v_call: TRBV6-1
j_call: TRBJ1-3

cdr3_aa: ASSRDYTGQF
v_call: TRBV3-1
j_call: TRBJ2-1

cdr3_aa: ATSERGSQPQH
v_call: TRBV24-1
j_call: TRBJ1-5

cdr3_aa: ASSVGRSSYNEQF
v_call: TRBV9
j_call: TRBJ2-1

cdr3_aa: ASSFLVGPGTIYEQF
v_call: TRBV12-3/TRBV12-4
j_call: TRBJ2-1

cdr3_aa: ASVRGFGGTGELF
v_call: TRBV12-3/TRBV12-4
j_call: TRBJ2-2

cdr3_aa: ASMMGVNTEAF
v_call: TRBV28
j_call: TRBJ1-1

cdr3_aa: ASRAAGDAWRSFNSPLH
v_call: TRBV27
j_call: TRBJ1-6

cdr3_aa: ASRGDEGRSEQY
v_call: TRBV6-1
j_call: TRBJ2-7

cdr3_aa: ASSKAGGLNTGELF
v_call: TRBV19
j_call: TRBJ2-2

cdr3_aa: ASSLNTYEQY
v_call: TRBV7-6
j_call: TRBJ2-7

cdr3_aa: ASSTGTNYGYT
v_call: TRBV5-1
j_call: TRBJ1-2

cdr3_aa: ASSIDHGQGGKLF
v_call: TRBV19
j_call: TRBJ1-4

cdr3_aa: ASRNGAGGPSYNEQF
v_call: TRBV28
j_call: TRBJ2-1

cdr3_aa: ASSTQDNSPLH
v_call: TRBV6-1
j_call: TRBJ1-6

cdr3_aa: ASSSGSWYNEQF
v_call: TRBV19
j_call: TRBJ2-1

cdr3_aa: ASSPETVAEAF
v_call: TRBV18
j_call: TRBJ1-1

cdr3_aa: ASSLTSVNEKLF
v_call: TRBV7-9
j_call: TRBJ1-4

cdr3_aa: AWQPWTGGNTEAF
v_call: TRBV30
j_call: TRBJ1-1

cdr3_aa: ASSQPSSYEQY
v_call: TRBV14
j_call: TRBJ2-7

cdr3_aa: ASSQELGAWGTDTQY
v_call: TRBV4-2
j_call: TRBJ2-3

cdr3_aa: ASSLQGTGPGELF
v_call: TRBV5-1
j_call: TRBJ2-2

cdr3_aa: ASSWASVTTNEKLF
v_call: TRBV25-1
j_call: TRBJ1-4

cdr3_aa: ASRGASKREGTREQF
v_call: TRBV5-1
j_call: TRBJ2-1

cdr3_aa: ASSLKPGGVKTEAF
v_call: TRBV27
j_call: TRBJ1-1

cdr3_aa: ASSVAGRAEAF
v_call: TRBV9
j_call: TRBJ1-1

cdr3_aa: SARGPTYEQY
v_call: TRBV20-1
j_call: TRBJ2-7

cdr3_aa: AIKKLAGGGESYNEQF
v_call: TRBV10-3
j_call: TRBJ2-1

cdr3_aa: ASSGTGGTYGYT
v_call: TRBV5-1
j_call: TRBJ1-2

cdr3_aa: ASSYRTSGSSSREQF
v_call: TRBV6-9
j_call: TRBJ2-1

cdr3_aa: SARQGRLRNTIY
v_call: TRBV20-1
j_call: TRBJ1-3

cdr3_aa: ASSLRNSRHEQY
v_call: TRBV5-1
j_call: TRBJ2-7

cdr3_aa: ASSLEAHSPLH
v_call: TRBV11-2
j_call: TRBJ1-6

cdr3_aa: ASWDRGLTEAF
v_call: TRBV19
j_call: TRBJ1-1

cdr3_aa: ASSQGTGYT
v_call: TRBV7-9
j_call: TRBJ1-2

cdr3_aa: ASSQGTDGQPQH
v_call: TRBV4-1
j_call: TRBJ1-5

cdr3_aa: ASSVVLAGNTGELF
v_call: TRBV9
j_call: TRBJ2-2

cdr3_aa: ASSEGKTEKLF
v_call: TRBV6-2/TRBV6-3
j_call: TRBJ1-4

cdr3_aa: ASSYGTGNTEAF
v_call: TRBV5-1
j_call: TRBJ1-1

cdr3_aa: ASSQDRGVQPQH
v_call: TRBV6-1
j_call: TRBJ1-5

cdr3_aa: ATSRDLAGAGEQY
v_call: TRBV15
j_call: TRBJ2-7

cdr3_aa: SLGQGSWETQY
v_call: TRBV29-1
j_call: TRBJ2-5